This is a list of T cell receptor beta chains from one sample in a study of blood T cell repertoires in COVID-19. Using immunoSEQ multiplex PCR, the repertoire was profiled, and TCRdb retains in-frame clones only, with some absent. The sample yields roughly 200,000 clones, around 86% seen once. Sequencing input: PBMCs or T cells enriched from blood (not recorded which). The receptors originated from a man aged 40-55 years with acute COVID-19. The CDR3 runs from the conserved cysteine through the conserved F or W. Each record gives: D gene, V gene, CDR3 protein. The D gene is left open where the match is weak.

. TRBV11-2 CASSPRRQETQYF
. TRBV28 CASSSLGATNEKLFF
. TRBV3-1/TRBV3-2 CASSQVAANEQFF
TRBD1 TRBV19 CASSAVTGDEQYF
TRBD2 TRBV7-8 CASTPPAAGGNEQFF
. TRBV15 CATSRGGLSSYEQYF
. TRBV18 CASSPSAAGNTIYF
TRBD2 TRBV10-2 CASTRVAGVGGDTSTDTQYF
. TRBV30 CAWRTGISGVTEAFF
. TRBV24-1 CATSATGNTGELFF
. TRBV28 CASSLASGTAYF
. TRBV18 CASSHQTGIYEQYF
TRBD1 TRBV3-1/TRBV3-2 CASSQEIGRGAGEKLFF
. TRBV4-1 CASSQESGYTDTQYF
. TRBV5-1 CASSLGQGWTGELFF
TRBD1 TRBV6-1 CASSEGTGGAYEQYF
. TRBV2 CASRGEALAKNIQYF
TRBD2 TRBV15 CATSREGLVYEQYF
. TRBV9 CASSVVPGREQYF
. TRBV4-1 CASSQADQPQHF
TRBD2 TRBV6-5 CATTVGGYEQYF
TRBD1 TRBV5-4 CASSFPQGDGELFF
TRBD1 TRBV9 CASSLRQGTEAFF
. TRBV11-2 CASSLSWTELYGYTF
. TRBV15 CATSRTRGGSPLHF
. TRBV27 CASSPNPYEQYF
. TRBV18 CASSPPEEERILLYEQYF
. TRBV3-1/TRBV3-2 CASSRRQAGDTQYF
. TRBV30 CAWAQADTQYF
. TRBV7-6 CASSFPSGEQYF
TRBD1 TRBV28 CASSLGTAYEQYF
TRBD2 TRBV11-2 CASSLSGARQLKTQYF
. TRBV7-3 CASSLWTTDTQYF
. TRBV12-3/TRBV12-4 CANTPRPGELFF
. TRBV19 CASRSGYEQFF
. TRBV6-1 CASSDKRMYTEAFF
TRBD2 TRBV7-3 CASRSNSGSGELFF
. TRBV10-3 CAIRGTNPSPLHF